This entry is about one T cell receptor beta chain. Its antigen remains unknown. PCR was performed using 60 Vbeta and 13 Jbeta primers. Data came from immunoSEQ multiplex PCR; TCRdb stores just in-frame clones and leaves some out. The sample lists some 160,000 clones; around three quarters were seen once. This sample stems from a study of cytomegalovirus exposure and HLA in healthy donors. About the research overall: Ancestry clustering placed around four fifths of around 400 genotyped donors in the Caucasian-associated cluster. Study-level points and caveats: The availability of immune exposure information extended only to CMV serostatus. Later on, a genetic analysis was performed. It linked a missense variant in DCLRE1C with V- and J-gene trimming of TCR beta.

The receptor's source is a man aged 35 to 55 in good health and CMV-seronegative. The sequenced material came from PBMCs.

The CDR3 loop reads CASSSGLAGPRGEQYF. The CDR3, as DNA: TGTGCCAGCAGCTCGGGACTAGCGGGACCGCGAGGCGAGCAGTACTTC. The V gene is TRBV7-9, the J gene TRBJ2-7; 13 positions agree with TRBD2. Germline V gene lookup returns CDR1 SEHNR and CDR2 FQNEAQ (reference sequence). The V segment lost 4 bases and the J segment 6 bases; nucleotides outside the gene matches: 9. The CDR3 is 16 residues long.